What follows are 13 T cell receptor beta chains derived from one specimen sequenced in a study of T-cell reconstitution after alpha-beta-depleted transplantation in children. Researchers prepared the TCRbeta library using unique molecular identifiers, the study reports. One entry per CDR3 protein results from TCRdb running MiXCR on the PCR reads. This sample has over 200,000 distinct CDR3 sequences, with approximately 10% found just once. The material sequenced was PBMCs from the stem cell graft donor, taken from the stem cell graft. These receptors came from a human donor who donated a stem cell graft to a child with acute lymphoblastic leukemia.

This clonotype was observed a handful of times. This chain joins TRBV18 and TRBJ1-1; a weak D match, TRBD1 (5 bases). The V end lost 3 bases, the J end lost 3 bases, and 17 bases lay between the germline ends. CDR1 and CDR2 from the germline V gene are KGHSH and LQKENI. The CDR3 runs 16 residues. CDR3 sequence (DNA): TGTGCCAGCTCACCGAGCGTGGGGGGTGGTCACACTGAAGCTTTCTTT. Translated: CASSPSVGGGHTEAFF.

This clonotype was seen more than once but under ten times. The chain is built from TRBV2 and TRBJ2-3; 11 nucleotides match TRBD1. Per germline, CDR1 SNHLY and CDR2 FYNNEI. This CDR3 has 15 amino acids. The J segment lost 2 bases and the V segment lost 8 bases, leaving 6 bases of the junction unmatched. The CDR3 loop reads CASVWTGGNTDTQYF. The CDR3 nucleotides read TGTGCCAGCGTGTGGACAGGGGGCAACACAGATACGCAGTATTTT.

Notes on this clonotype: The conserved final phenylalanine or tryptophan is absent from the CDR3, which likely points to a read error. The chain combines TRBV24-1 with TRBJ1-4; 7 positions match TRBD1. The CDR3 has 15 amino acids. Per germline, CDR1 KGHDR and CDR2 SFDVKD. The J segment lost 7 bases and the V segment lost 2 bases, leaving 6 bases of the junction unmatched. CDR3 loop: CATSDSTGQSEKLFC. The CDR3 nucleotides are TGTGCCACCAGTGATTCGACAGGGCAGAGTGAAAAACTGTTTTGT.

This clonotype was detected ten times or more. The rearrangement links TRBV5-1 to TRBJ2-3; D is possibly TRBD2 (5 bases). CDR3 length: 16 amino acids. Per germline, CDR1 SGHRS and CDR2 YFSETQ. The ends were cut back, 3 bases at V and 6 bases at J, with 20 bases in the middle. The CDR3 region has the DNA TGCGCCAGCAGCTCAGGACTTAGCACCGACGGGGATACGCAGTATTTT. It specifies CASSSGLSTDGDTQYF.

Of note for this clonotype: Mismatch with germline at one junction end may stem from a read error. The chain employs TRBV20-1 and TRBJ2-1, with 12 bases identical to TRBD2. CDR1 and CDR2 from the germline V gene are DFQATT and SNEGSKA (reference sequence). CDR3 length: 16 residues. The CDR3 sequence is CCARDTLAGGINEQFF. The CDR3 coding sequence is TGCTGTGCTAGAGACACTCTAGCGGGGGGGATCAATGAGCAGTTCTTC.

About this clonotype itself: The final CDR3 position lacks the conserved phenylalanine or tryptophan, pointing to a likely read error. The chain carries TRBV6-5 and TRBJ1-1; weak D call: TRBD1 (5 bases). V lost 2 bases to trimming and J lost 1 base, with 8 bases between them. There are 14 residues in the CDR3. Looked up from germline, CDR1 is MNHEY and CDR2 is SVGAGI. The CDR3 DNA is TGTGCCAGCAGTTACCAGGGCCGGAACACTGAAGCTTTCGTT. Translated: CASSYQGRNTEAFV.

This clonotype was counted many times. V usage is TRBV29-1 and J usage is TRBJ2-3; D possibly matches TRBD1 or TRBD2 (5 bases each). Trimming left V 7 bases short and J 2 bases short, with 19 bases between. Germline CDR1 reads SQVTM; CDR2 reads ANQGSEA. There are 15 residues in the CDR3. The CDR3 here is CSAAVGEFITDTQYF. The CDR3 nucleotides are TGCAGCGCGGCGGTGGGGGAGTTTATCACAGATACGCAGTATTTT.

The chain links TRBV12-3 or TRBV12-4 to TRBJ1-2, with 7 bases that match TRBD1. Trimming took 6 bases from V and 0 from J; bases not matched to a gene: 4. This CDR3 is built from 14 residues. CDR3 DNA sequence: TGTGCCAGCAGGACAGGGTCAGCTAACTATGGCTACACCTTC. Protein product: CASRTGSANYGYTF.

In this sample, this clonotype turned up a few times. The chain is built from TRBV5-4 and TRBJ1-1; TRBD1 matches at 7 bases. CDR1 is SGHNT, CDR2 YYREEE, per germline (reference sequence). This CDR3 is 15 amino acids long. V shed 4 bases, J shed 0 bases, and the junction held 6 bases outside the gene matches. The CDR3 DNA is TGTGCCAGCAGCCGGGCGACAGGGATGAACACTGAAGCTTTCTTT. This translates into CASSRATGMNTEAFF. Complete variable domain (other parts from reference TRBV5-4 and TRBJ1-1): ETGVTQSPTHLIKTRGQQVTLRCSSQSGHNTVSWYQQALGQGPQFIFQYYREEENGRGNFPPRFSGLQFPNYSSELNVNALELDDSALYLCASSRATGMNTEAFFGQGTRLTVV.

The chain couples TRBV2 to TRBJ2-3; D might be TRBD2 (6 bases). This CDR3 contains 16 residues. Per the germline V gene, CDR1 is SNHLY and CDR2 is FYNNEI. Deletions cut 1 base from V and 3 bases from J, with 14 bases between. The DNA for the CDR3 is TGTGCCAGCAGTGAAGATCGGTGGGACTTAACAGATACGCAGTATTTT. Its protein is CASSEDRWDLTDTQYF.

The CDR3 is CASSPRASGGDYNEQFF. As DNA, the CDR3 is TGTGCCAGCAGCCCTCGGGCTAGCGGGGGGGATTACAATGAGCAGTTCTTC. The V call is TRBV9, the J call TRBJ2-1, with 12 positions matching TRBD2. The length of the CDR3 is 17 residues. J gave up 4 bases and V 4 bases, and 9 bases lay outside the gene matches. Germline assignment: CDR1 SGDLS and CDR2 YYNGEE.

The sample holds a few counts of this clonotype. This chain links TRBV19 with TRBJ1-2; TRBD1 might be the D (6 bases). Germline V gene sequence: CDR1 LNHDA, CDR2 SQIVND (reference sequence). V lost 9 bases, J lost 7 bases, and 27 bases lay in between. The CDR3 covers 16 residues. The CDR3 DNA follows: TGTGCCAGCCAGCGAGAGGGCAGGGGAAGGTTAACTGGCTACACCTTC. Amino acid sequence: CASQREGRGRLTGYTF. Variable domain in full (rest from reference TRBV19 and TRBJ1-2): DGGITQSPKYLFRKEGQNVTLSCEQNLNHDAMYWYRQDPGQGLRLIYYSQIVNDFQKGDIAEGYSVSREKKESFPLTVTSAQKNPTAFYLCASQREGRGRLTGYTFGSGTRLTVV.

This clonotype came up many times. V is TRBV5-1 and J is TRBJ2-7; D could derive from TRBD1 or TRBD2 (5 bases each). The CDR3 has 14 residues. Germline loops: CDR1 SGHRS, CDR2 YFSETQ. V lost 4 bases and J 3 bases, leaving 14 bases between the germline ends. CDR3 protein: CASSVRDGYYEQYF. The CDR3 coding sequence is TGCGCCAGCAGCGTCCGGGACGGCTACTACGAGCAGTACTTC.